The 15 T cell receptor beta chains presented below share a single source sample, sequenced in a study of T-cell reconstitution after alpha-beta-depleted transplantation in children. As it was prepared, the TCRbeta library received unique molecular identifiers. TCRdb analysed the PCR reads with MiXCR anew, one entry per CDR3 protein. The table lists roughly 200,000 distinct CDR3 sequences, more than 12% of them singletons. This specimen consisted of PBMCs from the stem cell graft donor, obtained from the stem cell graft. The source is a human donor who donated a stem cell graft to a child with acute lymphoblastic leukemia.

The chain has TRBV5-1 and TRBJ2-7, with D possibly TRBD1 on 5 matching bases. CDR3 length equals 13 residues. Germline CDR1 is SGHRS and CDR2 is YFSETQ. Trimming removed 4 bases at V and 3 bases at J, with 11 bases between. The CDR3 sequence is CASSLSGYYEQYF. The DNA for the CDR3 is TGCGCCAGCAGCCTGTCAGGGTACTACGAGCAGTACTTC. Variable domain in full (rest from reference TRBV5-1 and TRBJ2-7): KAGVTQTPRYLIKTRGQQVTLSCSPISGHRSVSWYQQTPGQGLQFLFEYFSETQRNKGNFPGRFSGRQFSNSRSEMNVSTLELGDSALYLCASSLSGYYEQYFGPGTRLTVT.

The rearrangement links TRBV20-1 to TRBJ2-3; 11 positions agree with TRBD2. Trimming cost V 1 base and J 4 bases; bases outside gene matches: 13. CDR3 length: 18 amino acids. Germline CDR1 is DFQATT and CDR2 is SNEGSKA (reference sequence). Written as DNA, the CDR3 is TGCAGTGCTAGAGGTTCCTCCCGACTAGCGGGAAGGGCAGATACGCAGTATTTT. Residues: CSARGSSRLAGRADTQYF.

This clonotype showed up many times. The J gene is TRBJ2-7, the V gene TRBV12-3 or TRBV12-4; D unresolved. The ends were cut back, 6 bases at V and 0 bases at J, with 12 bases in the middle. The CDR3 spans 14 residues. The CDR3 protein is CASSLDRSSYEQYF. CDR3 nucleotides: TGTGCCAGCAGCCTTGACCGGAGCTCCTACGAGCAGTACTTC.

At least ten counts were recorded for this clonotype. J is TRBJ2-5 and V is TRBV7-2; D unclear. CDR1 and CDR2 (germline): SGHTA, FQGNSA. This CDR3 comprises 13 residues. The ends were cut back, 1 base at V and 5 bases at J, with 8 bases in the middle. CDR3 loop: CASSLGSLETQYF. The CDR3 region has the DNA TGTGCCAGCAGCTTAGGGTCGTTGGAGACCCAGTACTTC.

The CDR3 reads CASSGLAGYEQYF. CDR3 DNA: TGTGCCAGCAGCGGACTAGCGGGGTACGAGCAGTACTTC. This rearrangement joins TRBV12-3 or TRBV12-4 to TRBJ2-7, with 12 bases aligning to TRBD2. The V gene end was trimmed by 6 bases and the J gene end by 4 bases; junction bases not matched to a gene: 1. The CDR3 consists of 13 residues.

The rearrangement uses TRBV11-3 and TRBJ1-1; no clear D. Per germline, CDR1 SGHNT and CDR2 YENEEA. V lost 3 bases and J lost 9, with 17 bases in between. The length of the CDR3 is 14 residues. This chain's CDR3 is CASSLDPPEKKAFF. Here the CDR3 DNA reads TGTGCCAGCAGCTTGGACCCCCCAGAGAAGAAAGCTTTCTTT.

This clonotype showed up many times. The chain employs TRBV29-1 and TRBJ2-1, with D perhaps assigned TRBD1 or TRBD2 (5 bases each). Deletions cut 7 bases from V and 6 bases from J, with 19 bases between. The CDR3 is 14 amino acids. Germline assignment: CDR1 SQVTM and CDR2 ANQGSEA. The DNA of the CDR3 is TGCAGCGCCTCGAAGGGGCTAGCCCTCAATGAGCAGTTCTTC. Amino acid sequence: CSASKGLALNEQFF.

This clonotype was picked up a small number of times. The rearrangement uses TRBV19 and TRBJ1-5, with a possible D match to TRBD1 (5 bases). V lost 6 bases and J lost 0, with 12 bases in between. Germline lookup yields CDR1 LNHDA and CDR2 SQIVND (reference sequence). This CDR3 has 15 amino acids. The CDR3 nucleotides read TGTGCCAGTAGAGACAGATCCTATAGCAATCAGCCCCAGCATTTT. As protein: CASRDRSYSNQPQHF.

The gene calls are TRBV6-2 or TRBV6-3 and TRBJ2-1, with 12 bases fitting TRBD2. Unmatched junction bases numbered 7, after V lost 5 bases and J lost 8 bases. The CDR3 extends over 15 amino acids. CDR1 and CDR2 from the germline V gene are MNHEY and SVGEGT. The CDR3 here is CASSRLAGVHDEQFF. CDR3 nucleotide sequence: TGTGCCAGCAGTCGACTAGCGGGAGTCCATGATGAGCAGTTCTTC.

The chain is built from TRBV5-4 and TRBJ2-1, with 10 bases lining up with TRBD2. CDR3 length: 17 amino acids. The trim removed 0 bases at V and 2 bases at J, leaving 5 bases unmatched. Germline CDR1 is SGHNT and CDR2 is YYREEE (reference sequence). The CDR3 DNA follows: TGTGCCAGCAGCTTGGGGGATAGCGGGAGGACCTACAATGAGCAGTTCTTC. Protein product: CASSLGDSGRTYNEQFF. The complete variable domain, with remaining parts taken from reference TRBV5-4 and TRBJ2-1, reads ETGVTQSPTHLIKTRGQQVTLRCSSQSGHNTVSWYQQALGQGPQFIFQYYREEENGRGNFPPRFSGLQFPNYSSELNVNALELDDSALYLCASSLGDSGRTYNEQFFGPGTRLTVL.

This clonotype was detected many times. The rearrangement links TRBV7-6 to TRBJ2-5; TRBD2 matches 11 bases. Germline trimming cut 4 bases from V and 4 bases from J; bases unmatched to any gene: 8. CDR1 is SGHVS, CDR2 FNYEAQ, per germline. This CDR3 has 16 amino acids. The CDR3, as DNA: TGTGCCAGCAGCTGGAGACTAGCGGGAACGGGAGAGACCCAGTACTTC. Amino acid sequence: CASSWRLAGTGETQYF.

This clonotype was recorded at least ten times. CDR3 region: CASSPHPGDMYNEQFF. The CDR3 region has the DNA TGTGCCAGCAGCCCACATCCAGGGGATATGTACAATGAGCAGTTCTTC. This chain joins TRBV5-5 and TRBJ2-1; D is perhaps TRBD1 (6 bases). Germline V gene lookup returns CDR1 SGHKS and CDR2 YYEKEE (reference sequence). Trimming left V 4 bases short and J 4 bases short, with 18 bases between. The CDR3 consists of 16 residues.

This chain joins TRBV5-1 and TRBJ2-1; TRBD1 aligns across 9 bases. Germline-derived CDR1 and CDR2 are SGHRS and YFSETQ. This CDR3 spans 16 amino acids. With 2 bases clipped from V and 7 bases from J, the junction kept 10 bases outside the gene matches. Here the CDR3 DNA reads TGCGCCAGCAGCTTTATTACAGGGGGCGCGGGGAATGAGCAGTTCTTC. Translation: CASSFITGGAGNEQFF.

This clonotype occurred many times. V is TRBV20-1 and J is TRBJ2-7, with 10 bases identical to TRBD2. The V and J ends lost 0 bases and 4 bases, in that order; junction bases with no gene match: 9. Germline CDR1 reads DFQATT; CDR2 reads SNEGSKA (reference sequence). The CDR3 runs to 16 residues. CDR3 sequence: CSARDLRTSGYYEQYF. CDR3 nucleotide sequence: TGCAGTGCTAGAGATCTCCGGACTAGCGGATATTACGAGCAGTACTTC.

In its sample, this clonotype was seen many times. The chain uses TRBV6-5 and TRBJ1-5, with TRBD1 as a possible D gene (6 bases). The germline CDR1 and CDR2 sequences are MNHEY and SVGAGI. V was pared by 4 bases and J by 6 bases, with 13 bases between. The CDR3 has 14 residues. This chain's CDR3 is CASSWGGGSQPQHF. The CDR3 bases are TGTGCCAGCAGTTGGGGAGGGGGTAGTCAGCCCCAGCATTTT.